The present entry profiles one T cell receptor (beta chain) with its context. Its antigen has not been determined. Spanning cysteine to phenylalanine, the CDR3 consists of 16 amino acids. Only CDR3 DNA is held: 48 bases, read in frame from base 1. CDR1 and CDR2 are read off the germline V gene as SNHLY and FYNNEI. V was cut back by 6 bases and J by 4 bases, leaving a gap of 16 bases between them. The cohort comprised some 700 healthy bone marrow donors. Cohort members were all nominally healthy when sampled, although unrecorded immune exposures were likely present. The donor was CMV seropositive and belonged to the group of more than 250 seropositive cohort members. Each donor provided a peripheral blood sample, and peripheral blood mononuclear cells were used for TCR beta sequencing. Genomic DNA was extracted from the blood cell samples with the Qiagen DNeasy Blood Extraction Kit. This specimen comes from a study of cytomegalovirus exposure and HLA in healthy donors (dated by TCRdb to about 2017). The study in broad terms: In an earlier analysis of under 750 of the donors, 250 to 350 Gb of sequence data and roughly 100 million unique TCR beta sequences from about 190 million T cells were reported. To study patterns of TCR occurrence, a later analysis re-analyzed previously published TCR beta repertoires from more than 550 donors and added high-resolution HLA genotyping. Besides the first cohort of more than 650 subjects, a separate validation cohort made up of 120 different subjects was used. Of the approximately 400 genotyped donors, more than 75% were placed in the genetic ancestry cluster associated with self-reported Caucasian donors. Roughly 5 DR-DQ haplotypes were handled as single units for association and clustering because linkage in the cohort was strong. Every repertoire in the discovery cohort had been generated on one and the same sequencing platform. In a later genetic analysis, genome-wide SNP genotypes for about 55% of the roughly 700 donors were used, and that subset was treated as a discovery cohort. The study was designed to test whether signatures of past pathogen exposure could be identified by cataloging public T cell receptors. About 280 gigabases of sequencing data and about 92 million unique TCR sequences made up an early release that covered 500 to 650 HLA-typed donors. Donor age, sex, ethnicity and CMV serostatus were compiled alongside the repertoire data. Among about 360 genotyped donors of the cohort, an average of approximately 230,000 unique TCR beta nucleotide sequences were sequenced per donor, roughly 18% of them non-productive. High-throughput TCR immunosequencing, statistical association of individual TCRs with disease status, and machine learning were combined to predict cytomegalovirus infection status. Typing coverage differed by locus: A, B, C, DRB1 and DQB1 were typed in roughly 620-640 donors, DQA1 in 500 to 550, DPA1 in 600 to 610, and DPB1 in just under 490. HLA typing included class I and class II loci at four-digit resolution. Using immunosequencing, the study profiled T cell repertoires from 500 to 800 subjects and related those repertoires to cytomegalovirus serostatus. In the later analysis, no new phenotypic data were used to find candidate immune exposures; instead, reliance was placed on TCR beta sequences and their occurrence across donors. To decide whether each TCR beta V gene segment behaved as functional or pseudogenic, an earlier analysis of some 540 of the donors relied on high-throughput TCR beta sequencing. Study-wide findings and limitations: The classifier was reported to diagnose cytomegalovirus status with high specificity and sensitivity in both the original cohort and the validation cohort. A later analysis associated roughly 17,000 TCR beta sequences with specific HLA alleles at a false discovery rate of 0.05. In a later analysis, HLA-associated TCR beta chains showed more clonal expansion and lower generation probabilities than non-associated chains that were equally common. V-gene and J-gene trimming of TCR beta chains was associated with a missense DCLRE1C variant in a later genetic analysis, and the association was replicated in an independent cohort. Linkage disequilibrium might explain the correlated functional status among segregating V segments, but an unknown experimental factor could not be ruled out. Because counts were too low, 15 to 20 rarely observed V segments, including chromosome 9 orphons, were excluded from the earlier analysis of several hundred of the donors. In an earlier analysis of over 550 of the donors, most TCR beta V segments were observed in productive rearrangements about 90% or about 30% of the time, broadly matching IMGT annotations. Most TCR sequences were observed very rarely across donors, whereas some public TCRs were present in many individuals. The study listed 164 TCR beta chains as associated with cytomegalovirus. According to a later analysis, most CMV-associated TCR beta chains appeared to be HLA-restricted, and the HLA associations seemed to be driven largely by CMV exposure. In a later genetic analysis, fewer N-insertions in productive TCRs were reported among donors in an Asian-associated ancestry cluster than the roughly 700-donor mean. In vitro tests confirmed that a few of the cytomegalovirus-associated TCR beta chains recognize cytomegalovirus antigens. The 87-base-pair reads could not distinguish some IMGT-functional V segments, including TRBV6-2 and TRBV6-3, so those segments were excluded. A later analysis reported that several top co-occurrence clusters appeared linked to parvovirus B19, influenza, CMV and Epstein-Barr virus. The presence/absence analyses assumed that sequencing depth was roughly uniform across donors, and that assumption may not be true. A further reported finding was that TCR beta sequences accurately predicted the HLA-A and HLA-B alleles for most subjects in the first cohort. When HLA alleles, especially DR and DQ, strongly co-occurred, attributing TCR associations to individual alleles was difficult. The only immune exposure information available for the cohort was CMV serostatus. Only TCR beta chains were sequenced in this cohort, and the absence of alpha or paired-chain data limited detectable features. In a later analysis, the rate of TCR association differed among HLA loci, with DRB1 alleles having the most associated TCRs and HLA-C alleles having the fewest. The authors suggested that the approach could potentially be extended to other disease states and immunological phenotypes. Because HLA typing was unavailable for some donors at each locus, only the typed subset was used in association tests. A cluster of highly shared sequence variants was judged likely to represent a technical artifact of the sequencing pipeline.

Libraries were built with the immunoSEQ multiplex PCR assay. For the multiplex PCR, a mixture combining 60 forward primers for TCR Vbeta segments and 13 reverse primers for TCR Jbeta segments was used. The CDR3 region of rearranged TCR beta genes was amplified from genomic DNA by a multiplex PCR assay. The amplified TCR beta libraries were sequenced on the Illumina HiSeq System as 87-base-pair reads. The paper's data handling went like this. A later analysis tallied around 87 million unique TCR beta chains across the approximately 670 repertoires, and about 10 million of those chains were shared by two or more donors. Raw reads were error-corrected and collapsed into unique sequences by a nearest-neighbor algorithm in which closely related sequences were merged to remove PCR and sequencing errors. To assign V, D and J gene segments, CDR3 sequences were aligned to IMGT reference sequences. For a sequence to be retained, a match of at least six nucleotides was required to both a V gene segment and a J gene segment. A rearrangement counted as productive if the CDR3 had no stop codons and remained in frame with V and J, and every other rearrangement counted as non-productive. CDR3 was defined by IMGT convention, running from the second conserved V-encoded cysteine to the conserved J-encoded phenylalanine. Sequences without an unambiguous match to a single V gene segment were excluded from the earlier analysis of 450 to 650 of the donors. In an earlier analysis of almost 600 of the donors, a V segment was called functional when productive rearrangements were above 56.7%, and segregating when the standard deviation between donors exceeded 5%. A statistical classification framework was built for diagnosing cytomegalovirus status from the catalog of TCR beta chain sequences. A later analysis assigned V and J genes by comparing TCR nucleotide sequences with IMGT/GENE-DB human TR gene sequences. Using the TCRdist pipeline, a later analysis assigned CDR3 sequences along with most-parsimonious VDJ recombination scenarios. In a later analysis, each TCR beta chain was defined by its CDR3 amino acid sequence together with its V-gene family, and reads without a unique V-gene family were excluded. In a later analysis, several hundred highly shared, low-generation-probability nucleotide sequences were removed to address suspected cross-contamination and a sequencing artifact. For each public chain, a later analysis derived a clonal expansion index from normalized ranks of inferred template counts within each repertoire. A later analysis computed generation probabilities with a VDJ recombination model fitted to out-of-frame rearrangements, and checked the results against IGoR. A later analysis scored TCR-TCR, TCR-HLA and TCR-CMV co-occurrence with hypergeometric tests, applying a repertoire-size bias correction to TCR pairs. False discovery rates were estimated in a later analysis by permuting HLA or CMV assignments 20 times. In a later analysis, co-occurring TCRs were grouped using DBSCAN, and TCRdist sequence similarity was added for clustering within HLA-allele-positive subsets. Co-occurrence clustering excluded repertoires with fewer than 30,000 or more than 120,000 public chains, plus five with anomalous nucleotide sharing. Held by TCRdb, this immuneACCESS table contains in-frame sequences only and omits some clones. Under half of the omission traces to an unresolved V gene where checked; the cause of the rest is unknown. V and J calls and clone size are copied from that table; D and trimming were computed from the DNA. The record for this sample contains about 200,000 clones. Of the sample, around 1.1% falls within the top ten clones.

This TCR was sampled from a girl aged 2 to 10 in good health and CMV-seropositive. The source material was PBMCs. The receptor chain draws on TRBV2 and TRBJ2-6; perhaps TRBD2 is the D gene, with 5 bases matching. The CDR3 protein sequence reads: CASSDSMRAGANVLTF. The nucleotide sequence is TGTGCCAGCAGCGATTCCATGAGGGCCGGGGCCAACGTCCTGACTTTC.